These 19 T cell receptor beta chains originate from one sample sequenced in a study of cytomegalovirus exposure and HLA in healthy donors. Primers for the PCR totalled 60 Vbeta and 13 Jbeta. Sequencing was performed with immunoSEQ multiplex PCR; in TCRdb, only in-frame clones are kept and a portion is missing. In all, the sample yields around 88,000 clones. Sequenced sample: PBMCs. These receptors were collected from a girl aged 10-17 years in good health and CMV-seropositive.

The rearrangement uses TRBV7-6 and TRBJ2-2; 9 bases agree with TRBD1. This CDR3 is built from 17 residues. Germline CDR1 and CDR2: SGHVS and FNYEAQ. After removal of 5 bases from V and 9 bases from J, the junction contained 16 bases not matched to a gene. The CDR3 loop reads CASSPIRGQGMLRELFF. CDR3 nucleotide sequence: TGTGCCAGCAGCCCAATTCGTGGACAGGGGATGTTGCGGGAGCTGTTTTTT.

The gene calls are TRBV5-1 and TRBJ1-1; D possibly corresponds to TRBD1 (6 bases). V gave up 4 bases and J gave up 5 bases, with 27 bases separating them. The CDR3 covers 18 residues. CDR1 and CDR2 from the germline V gene are SGHRS and YFSETQ. CDR3 sequence: CASSPQPGGAGRATEAFF. The CDR3 region has the DNA TGCGCCAGCAGCCCACAACCGGGGGGCGCAGGTCGTGCAACTGAAGCTTTCTTT.

The rearrangement links TRBV7-2 to TRBJ1-4; TRBD1 aligns across 8 bases. Trimming took 5 bases from V and 4 from J; bases not matched to a gene: 9. The CDR3 is 16 residues long. The germline gives CDR1 SGHTA, CDR2 FQGNSA. CDR3 DNA: TGTGCCAGCAGCCCGGGACAGGCCCCTGGTAATGAAAAACTGTTTTTT. This gives the protein CASSPGQAPGNEKLFF.

The chain joins TRBV7-9 to TRBJ2-7, with D perhaps TRBD1 (6 bases). V lost 4 bases to trimming and J lost 2 bases, with 12 bases between them. Germline assignment: CDR1 SEHNR and CDR2 FQNEAQ (reference sequence). The CDR3 totals 14 residues. CDR3 in amino acids: CASSSRDTTYEQYF. The CDR3 DNA sequence: TGTGCCAGCAGCTCCCGGGACACGACCTACGAGCAGTACTTC. Looking up the rest from reference TRBV7-9 and TRBJ2-7 gives the full variable domain: DTGVSQNPRHKITKRGQNVTFRCDPISEHNRLYWYRQTLGQGPEFLTYFQNEAQLEKSRLLSDRFSAERPKGSFSTLEIQRTEQGDSAMYLCASSSRDTTYEQYFGPGTRLTVT.

This chain uses TRBV19 with TRBJ2-7, with 9 nucleotides matching TRBD1. Germline CDR1 is LNHDA and CDR2 is SQIVND (reference sequence). The CDR3 runs to 15 residues. V trimming: 5 bases; J trimming: 3 bases; junction bases outside the gene matches: 8. For the CDR3, the DNA is TGTGCCAGTAGTCCCGGGACAGGGCCTCTCTACGAGCAGTACGTC. Translating gives CASSPGTGPLYEQYV.

The chain couples TRBV6-5 to TRBJ2-7; a weak D match, TRBD2 (5 bases). The V gene lost 5 bases and the J gene lost 3 bases, with 11 bases spanning the gap. The CDR3 spans 13 residues. Germline values: CDR1 MNHEY, CDR2 SVGAGI. CDR3 coding DNA: TGTGCCAGCAGTGAAAAGGGAGACTACGAGCAGTACGTC. Protein: CASSEKGDYEQYV.

This chain connects TRBV6-5 to TRBJ2-7, with D possibly being TRBD1 (6 bases). Per germline, CDR1 MNHEY and CDR2 SVGAGI. The CDR3 runs to 14 residues. With 6 bases removed from V and 0 bases from J, the gap between germline ends came to 12 bases. The CDR3 DNA reads TGTGCCAGCAGCCCGACAGGACCCTCCTACGAGCAGTACTTC. It codes for CASSPTGPSYEQYF.

The chain joins TRBV11-2 to TRBJ2-3; 8 bases are shared with TRBD2. After removal of 0 bases from V and 7 bases from J, the junction contained 9 bases not matched to a gene. CDR3 length: 16 amino acids. Germline values: CDR1 SGHAT, CDR2 FQNNGV. The CDR3 DNA follows: TGTGCCAGCAGCTTAGATCTGACGGGGGGGCGAAATACGCAGTATTTT. It specifies CASSLDLTGGRNTQYF.

The J gene is TRBJ2-3, the V gene TRBV27, with 9 bases matching TRBD2. Germline trimming cut 3 bases from V and 6 bases from J; bases unmatched to any gene: 7. The CDR3 covers 15 residues. Germline-derived CDR1 and CDR2 are MNHEY and SMNVEV (reference sequence). The CDR3 spells CASSFETSGLDTQYF. The CDR3 nucleotides are TGTGCCAGCAGTTTTGAAACTAGCGGGCTGGATACGCAGTATTTT.

The gene calls are TRBV4-3 and TRBJ1-2; 7 nucleotides line up with TRBD1. After removal of 0 bases from V and 3 bases from J, the junction contained 7 bases not matched to a gene. CDR1 LGHNA and CDR2 YSLEER come from the germline V gene. CDR3 length equals 16 residues. The CDR3 sequence is CASSQDRTGRDYGYTF. Here the CDR3 DNA reads TGCGCCAGCAGCCAAGATCGGACAGGTCGAGACTATGGCTACACCTTC.

The chain combines TRBV18 with TRBJ2-7, with D perhaps TRBD1 (5 bases). The germline V gene encodes CDR1 KGHSH and CDR2 LQKENI. CDR3 length: 13 amino acids. Trimming took 4 bases from V and 5 from J, leaving 12 bases between them. The CDR3 DNA follows: TGTGCCAGCTCACGGGTAGGGGTAGACGAGCAGTACTTC. Protein sequence: CASSRVGVDEQYF. Together with reference TRBV18 and TRBJ2-7, the CDR3 gives the full variable domain: NAGVMQNPRHLVRRRGQEARLRCSPMKGHSHVYWYRQLPEEGLKFMVYLQKENIIDESGMPKERFSAEFPKEGPSILRIQQVVRGDSAAYFCASSRVGVDEQYFGPGTRLTVT.

The chain links TRBV27 to TRBJ1-5; tentative D call: TRBD1 (6 bases). The CDR3 is made up of 14 amino acids. Germline assignment: CDR1 MNHEY and CDR2 SMNVEV (reference sequence). Between the trimmed V and J ends, which lost 6 bases and 1 base, there was a span of 10 bases. CDR3 loop: CASSKTGSNQPQHF. Here the CDR3 DNA reads TGTGCCAGCAGCAAGACAGGAAGCAATCAGCCCCAGCATTTT.

The CDR3 is CASSTSGGRAYNEQFF. The CDR3, as DNA: TGTGCCAGTAGTACGTCCGGGGGGAGGGCCTACAATGAGCAGTTCTTC. This sequence joins TRBV19 and TRBJ2-1; 7 bases map to TRBD2. J gave up 2 bases and V 4 bases, and 8 bases lay outside the gene matches. Germline V gives CDR1 LNHDA, CDR2 SQIVND (reference sequence). This CDR3 comprises 16 residues.

The genes are TRBV9 and TRBJ2-2; D not certain. The CDR3 totals 15 residues. Trimming took 0 bases from V and 4 from J, leaving 10 bases between them. Germline V gene lookup returns CDR1 SGDLS and CDR2 YYNGEE. The CDR3 protein is CASSVASQSTGELFF. The CDR3 DNA reads as TGTGCCAGCAGCGTAGCTAGTCAGAGCACCGGGGAGCTGTTTTTT.

This chain connects TRBV18 to TRBJ2-1; D not certain. Germline CDR1 and CDR2: KGHSH and LQKENI. The CDR3 length is 17 residues. The germline V and J ends were trimmed by 2 bases and 10 bases, with 24 bases remaining between them. CDR3 sequence: CASSPNFPRRRGYEQFF. The CDR3 DNA follows: TGTGCCAGCTCACCAAATTTCCCCCGACGCCGAGGCTACGAGCAGTTCTTC.

The chain uses TRBV27 and TRBJ1-6; a possible D gene is TRBD1 (5 bases). This CDR3 has 15 amino acids. Germline CDR1 and CDR2: MNHEY and SMNVEV (reference sequence). V was shortened by 5 bases and J by 6 bases, with 14 bases between the two germline ends. The CDR3 is CASSPSGGSNSPLHF. CDR3 in DNA: TGTGCCAGCAGTCCCAGCGGGGGTTCTAATTCACCCCTCCACTTT.

The chain carries TRBV5-6 and TRBJ2-7; TRBD2 is a possible D gene (6 bases). CDR1 is SGHDT and CDR2 is YYEEEE in the germline V gene. V was cut by 4 bases and J by 7 bases, with 18 bases left in between. The CDR3 extends over 14 amino acids. The CDR3 region is CASSIIGSEREQYV. The CDR3 coding sequence is TGTGCCAGCAGCATAATCGGGAGCGAAAGGGAGCAGTACGTC.

V gene TRBV18 combines with J gene TRBJ1-1, with unresolved D. The CDR3 runs 14 residues. V was shortened by 4 bases and J by 1 base, with 10 bases between the two germline ends. The germline V gene has CDR1 KGHSH and CDR2 LQKENI. DNA of the CDR3: TGTGCCAGCTCACTAGCGGACGGGAACACTGAAGCTTTCTTT. Its protein product is CASSLADGNTEAFF.

The chain couples TRBV27 to TRBJ2-7; 8 bases map to TRBD1. V dropped 6 bases and J dropped 2; count of bases not matched to a gene: 9. There are 15 residues in the CDR3. Germline CDR1 and CDR2: MNHEY and SMNVEV (reference sequence). The CDR3 is CASSVGTGPTYEQYF. The CDR3 DNA reads TGTGCCAGCAGCGTTGGGACAGGTCCGACCTACGAGCAGTACTTC.